The 2 T cell receptor beta chains below come from one sample, sequenced in a study of OX40 agonist ivuxolimab in advanced cancers. The repertoire was sequenced with immunoSEQ multiplex PCR; TCRdb's copy has only in-frame clones and lacks some. Counted here are some 150,000 clones, 90% occurring once; the ten biggest clones make up approximately 1%. The material was CD4+ or CD8+ T cells sorted from blood, obtained in a trial of the OX40 agonist ivuxolimab. These receptors all stem from an adult with an advanced solid tumor such as melanoma, head and neck, liver or kidney cancer.

This clone was seen a single time. The chain has TRBV5-1 and TRBJ2-2, with D uncertain. CDR1 SGHRS and CDR2 YFSETQ come from the germline V gene. Trimming left V 5 bases short and J 0 bases short, with 11 bases between. The CDR3 length is 15 residues. The CDR3 loop reads CASRIDGANTGELFF. DNA of the CDR3: TGCGCCAGCAGAATAGACGGCGCGAACACCGGGGAGCTGTTTTTT.

This chain links TRBV5-4 with TRBJ2-5, with 13 positions matching TRBD2. The CDR3 has 17 amino acids. CDR1 and CDR2 from the germline V gene are SGHNT and YYREEE (reference sequence). V shed 2 bases, J shed 4 bases, and the junction held 8 bases outside the gene matches. CDR3 sequence reads: CASSLGLAGVLGETQYF. The CDR3 DNA sequence: TGTGCCAGCAGCTTAGGACTAGCGGGAGTTCTAGGAGAGACCCAGTACTTC.